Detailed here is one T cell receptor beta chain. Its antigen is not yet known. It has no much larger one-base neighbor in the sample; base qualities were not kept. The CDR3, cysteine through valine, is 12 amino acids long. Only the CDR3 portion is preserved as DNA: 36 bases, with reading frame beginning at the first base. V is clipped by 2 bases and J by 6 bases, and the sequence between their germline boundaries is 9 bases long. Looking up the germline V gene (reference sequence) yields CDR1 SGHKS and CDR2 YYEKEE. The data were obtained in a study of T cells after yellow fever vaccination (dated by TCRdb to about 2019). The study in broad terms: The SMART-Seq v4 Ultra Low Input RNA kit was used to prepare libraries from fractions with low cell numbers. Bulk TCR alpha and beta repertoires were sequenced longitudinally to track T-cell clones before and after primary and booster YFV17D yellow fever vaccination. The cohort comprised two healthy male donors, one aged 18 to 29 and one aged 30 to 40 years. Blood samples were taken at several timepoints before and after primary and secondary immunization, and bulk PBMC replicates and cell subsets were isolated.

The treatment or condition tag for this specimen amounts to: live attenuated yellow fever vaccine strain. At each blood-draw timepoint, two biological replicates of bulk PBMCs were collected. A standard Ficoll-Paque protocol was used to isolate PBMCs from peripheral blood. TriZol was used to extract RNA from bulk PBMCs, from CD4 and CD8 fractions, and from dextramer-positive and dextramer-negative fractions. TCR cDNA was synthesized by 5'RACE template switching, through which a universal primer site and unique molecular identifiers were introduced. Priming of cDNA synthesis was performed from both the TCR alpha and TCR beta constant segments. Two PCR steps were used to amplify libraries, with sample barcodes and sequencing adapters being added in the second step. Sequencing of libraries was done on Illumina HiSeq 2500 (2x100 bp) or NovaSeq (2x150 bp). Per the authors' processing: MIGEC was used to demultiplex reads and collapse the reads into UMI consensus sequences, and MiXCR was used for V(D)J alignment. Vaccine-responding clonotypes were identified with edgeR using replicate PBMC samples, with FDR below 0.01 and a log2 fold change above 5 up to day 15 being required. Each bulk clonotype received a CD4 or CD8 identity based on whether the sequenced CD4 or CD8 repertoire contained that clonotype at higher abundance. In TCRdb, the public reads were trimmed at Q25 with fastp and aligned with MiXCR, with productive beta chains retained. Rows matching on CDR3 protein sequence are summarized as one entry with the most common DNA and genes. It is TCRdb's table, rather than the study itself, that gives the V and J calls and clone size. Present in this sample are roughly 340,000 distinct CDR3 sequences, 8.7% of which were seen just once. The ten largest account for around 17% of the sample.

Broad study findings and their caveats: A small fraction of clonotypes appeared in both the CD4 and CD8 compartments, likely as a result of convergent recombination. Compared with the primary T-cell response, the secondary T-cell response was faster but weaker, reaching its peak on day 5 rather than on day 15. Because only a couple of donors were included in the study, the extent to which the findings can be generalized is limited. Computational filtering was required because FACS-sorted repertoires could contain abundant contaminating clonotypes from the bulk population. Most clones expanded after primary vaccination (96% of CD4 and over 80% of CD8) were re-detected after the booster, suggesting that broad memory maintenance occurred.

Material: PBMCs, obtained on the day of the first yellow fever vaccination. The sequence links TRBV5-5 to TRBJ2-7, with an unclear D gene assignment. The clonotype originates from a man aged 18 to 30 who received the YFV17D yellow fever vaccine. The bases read TGTGCCAGCAGCTTATTGGCCCGCGAGCAGTACGTC. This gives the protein CASSLLAREQYV.